This TCR beta chain came from a study of blood T cell repertoires in COVID-19. In the study overall: Samples taken during acute and convalescent COVID-19 were collected in the United States, Italy and Spain.

Germline V gene lookup returns CDR1 MGHRA and CDR2 YSYEKL. CDR3 length equals 15 residues. The junction had 5 bases not matched to a gene; V was cut back by 3 bases and J by 0 bases. The data were produced by immunoSEQ multiplex PCR, yet TCRdb's version contains in-frame clones alone and is incomplete. The data contain about 280,000 clones, 85% of them singletons. Study members were between about 18 and 95 years old and lived in over 20 US regions. This receptor was identified in a woman in her 50s who had recovered from COVID-19. The chain combines TRBV4-1 with TRBJ2-7, with 7 positions matching TRBD1. The sequenced sample was PBMCs or T cells enriched from blood (not recorded which). Here the CDR3 reads CASSHGTDSSYEQYF. CDR3 DNA: TGCGCCAGCAGCCACGGGACAGATAGCTCCTACGAGCAGTACTTC.